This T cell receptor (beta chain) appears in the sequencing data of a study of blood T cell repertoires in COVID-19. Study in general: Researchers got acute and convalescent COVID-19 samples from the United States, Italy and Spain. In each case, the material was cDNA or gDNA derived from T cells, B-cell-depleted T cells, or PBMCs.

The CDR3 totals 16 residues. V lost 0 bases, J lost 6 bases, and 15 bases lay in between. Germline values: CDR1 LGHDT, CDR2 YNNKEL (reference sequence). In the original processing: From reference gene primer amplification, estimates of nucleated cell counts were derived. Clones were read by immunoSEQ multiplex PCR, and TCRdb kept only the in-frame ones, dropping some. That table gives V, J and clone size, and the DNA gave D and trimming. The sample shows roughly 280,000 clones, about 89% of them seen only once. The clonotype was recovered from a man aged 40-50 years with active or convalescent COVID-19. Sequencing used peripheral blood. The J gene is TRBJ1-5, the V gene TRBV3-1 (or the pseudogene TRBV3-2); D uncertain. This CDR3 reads CASSQDATRVGQPQHF. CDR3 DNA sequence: TGTGCCAGCAGCCAAGATGCCACCCGAGTCGGTCAGCCCCAGCATTTT.